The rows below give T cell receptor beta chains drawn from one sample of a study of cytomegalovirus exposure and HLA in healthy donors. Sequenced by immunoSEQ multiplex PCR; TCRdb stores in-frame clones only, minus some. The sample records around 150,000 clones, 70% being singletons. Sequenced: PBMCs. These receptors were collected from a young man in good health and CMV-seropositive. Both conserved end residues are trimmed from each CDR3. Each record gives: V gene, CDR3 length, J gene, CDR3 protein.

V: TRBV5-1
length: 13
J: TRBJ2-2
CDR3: ASSWTSGRSGELF

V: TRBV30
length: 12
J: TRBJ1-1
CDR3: AWRQGTARTEAF

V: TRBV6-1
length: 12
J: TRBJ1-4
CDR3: ASSDRGQNEKLF

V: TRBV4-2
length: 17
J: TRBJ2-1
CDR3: ASSQDRASGSLSYNEQF

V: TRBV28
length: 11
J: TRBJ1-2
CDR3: ASSWGQGDGYT

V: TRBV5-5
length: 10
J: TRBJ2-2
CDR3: ASSLSNGELF

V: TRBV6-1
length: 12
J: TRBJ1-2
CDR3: ASSVRDNNYGYT

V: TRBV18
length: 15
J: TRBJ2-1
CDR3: ASSPRNRGGDPNEQF

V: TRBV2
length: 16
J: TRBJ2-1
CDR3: ASSETPPLAGGPHEQF

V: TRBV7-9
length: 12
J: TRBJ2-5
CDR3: ASSLGTLGETQY

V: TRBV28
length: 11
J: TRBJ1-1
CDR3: ASSLPVNTEAF

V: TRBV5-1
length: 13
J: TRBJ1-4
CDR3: ASSLRPGGSEKLF

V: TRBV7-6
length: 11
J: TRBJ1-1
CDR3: ASSLFGGTEAF

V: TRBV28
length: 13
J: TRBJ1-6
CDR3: ASTPGQGGLPPLH

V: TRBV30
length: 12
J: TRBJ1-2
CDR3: AWASVGGKHGYT

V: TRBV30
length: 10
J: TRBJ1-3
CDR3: AWGGLGNTIY

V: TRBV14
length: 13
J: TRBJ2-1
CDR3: ASSPRQFSYNEQF

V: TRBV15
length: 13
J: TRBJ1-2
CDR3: ATSDRGTGIYGYT

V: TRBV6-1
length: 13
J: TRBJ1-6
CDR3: ASKPDSSYNSPLH

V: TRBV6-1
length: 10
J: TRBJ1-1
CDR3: ASTGGNTEAF

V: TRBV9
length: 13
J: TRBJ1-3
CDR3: ASGRTGPSGNTIY

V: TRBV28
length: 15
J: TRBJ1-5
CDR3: ASRPLFRDRGNQPQH

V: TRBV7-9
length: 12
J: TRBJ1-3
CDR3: ASSSSYPGNTIY

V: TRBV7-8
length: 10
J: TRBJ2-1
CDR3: ASSPSVDEQF

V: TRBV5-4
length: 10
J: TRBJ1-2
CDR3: ASSWTGLGYT

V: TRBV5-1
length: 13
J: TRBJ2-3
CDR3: ASSLRGMNTDTQY

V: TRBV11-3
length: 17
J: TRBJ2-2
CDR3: ASSSRGGRDAANTGELF

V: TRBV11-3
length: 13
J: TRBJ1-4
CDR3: ASTLNGQSSEKLF